The 17 T cell receptor beta chains given below trace back to one sample, sequenced in a study of T cells after yellow fever vaccination. In TCRdb, the 5' RACE reads were re-called with MiXCR into one record per CDR3 protein. Among under 550,000 distinct CDR3 sequences listed, 20% to 25% were seen once. This specimen consisted of PBMCs, obtained 21 days after the first yellow fever vaccination. The source of these receptors is a young man who received the YFV17D yellow fever vaccine.

The chain is built from TRBV6-1 and TRBJ2-2, with TRBD1 matching 7 bases. J was trimmed by 6 bases and V by 6 bases; bases with no gene match: 10. The CDR3 has 15 amino acids. Germline V gives CDR1 MNHNS, CDR2 SASEGT. This chain's CDR3 is CASRTGQKGAGELFF. The CDR3 region has the DNA TGTGCCAGCAGGACGGGACAGAAAGGCGCCGGGGAGCTGTTTTTT.

This clonotype has just a few counts. V and J are TRBV9 and TRBJ2-5; D gene uncertain. This CDR3 has 13 amino acids. CDR1 SGDLS and CDR2 YYNGEE come from the germline V gene. Trimming shortened V by 0 bases and J by 7 bases, and 10 bases separated the two germline ends. CDR3 amino acids: CASSVDWTGTQYF. The CDR3 region has the DNA TGTGCCAGCAGCGTAGACTGGACCGGGACCCAGTACTTC.

This clonotype was detected a few times. The chain carries TRBV5-1 and TRBJ1-2; the D gene is possibly TRBD1 (6 bases). Trimming took off 3 bases at V and 11 bases at J, with 17 bases between the two ends. Germline V CDR1 and CDR2: SGHRS, YFSETQ. CDR3 size: 13 residues. The CDR3 spells CASSWGPGSEYTF. DNA of the CDR3: TGCGCCAGCAGCTGGGGGCCAGGGAGCGAGTACACCTTC.

This clonotype was seen repeatedly, ten times or more. V is TRBV27 and J is TRBJ2-1, with TRBD2 matching 10 bases. Germline V gives CDR1 MNHEY, CDR2 SMNVEV (reference sequence). The V and J ends lost 7 bases and 5 bases, in that order; junction bases with no gene match: 11. This CDR3 is built from 16 residues. The CDR3 nucleotides are TGTGCCAGCACCGACGCGGGGCTAGCGGGGGACAATGAGCAGTTCTTC. Translation: CASTDAGLAGDNEQFF.

V and J are TRBV7-3 and TRBJ2-5; 8 bases are shared with TRBD2. CDR1 SGHTA and CDR2 FQGTGA come from the germline V gene. The CDR3 totals 13 residues. With 5 bases clipped from V and 4 bases from J, the junction kept 3 bases outside the gene matches. The chain's CDR3 is CASSRGLGETQYF. CDR3 DNA: TGTGCCAGCAGCCGGGGACTAGGAGAGACCCAGTACTTC.

The genes are TRBV29-1 and TRBJ2-2, with 8 positions matching TRBD2. From germline, CDR1 is SQVTM and CDR2 ANQGSEA. The J segment lost 0 bases and the V segment lost 4 bases, leaving 1 base of the junction unmatched. The CDR3 loop spans 14 amino acids. The chain's CDR3 is CSVVAGTNTGELFF. The CDR3 DNA follows: TGCAGCGTTGTAGCGGGGACGAACACCGGGGAGCTGTTTTTT.

A few counts support this clonotype. The V call is TRBV5-4, the J call TRBJ1-1; D not resolved. Per the germline V gene, CDR1 is SGHNT and CDR2 is YYREEE (reference sequence). This CDR3 has 15 residues. V was trimmed by 2 bases and J by 2 bases, leaving 13 bases between them. This chain's CDR3 is CASSLIGKGNTEAFF. The CDR3 DNA reads TGTGCCAGCAGCTTAATCGGTAAGGGAAACACTGAAGCTTTCTTT.

The V call is TRBV20-1, the J call TRBJ2-1; D may correspond to TRBD1 or TRBD2 (6 bases each). Germline lookup yields CDR1 DFQATT and CDR2 SNEGSKA (reference sequence). CDR3 length: 12 residues. Trimming removed 3 bases at V and 12 bases at J, with 15 bases between. CDR3 loop: CSAREGGLGQFF. CDR3 in DNA: TGCAGTGCTAGGGAAGGGGGGCTCGGGCAGTTCTTC.

This clonotype appeared a few times. CDR3 in amino acids: CAISVSFSAGELFF. In DNA form, the CDR3 reads TGTGCCATCAGTGTATCCTTTAGCGCCGGGGAGCTGTTTTTT. The chain couples TRBV10-3 to TRBJ2-2, with D possibly being TRBD2 (5 bases). Trimming cost V 4 bases and J 6 bases, with 12 bases left between them. The CDR3 is 14 residues long. Germline V gives CDR1 ENHRY, CDR2 SYGVKD.

The chain employs TRBV9 and TRBJ1-5; possibly TRBD1 for D (5 bases). The CDR3 has 14 residues. Germline assignment: CDR1 SGDLS and CDR2 YYNGEE. V was pared by 2 bases and J by 0 bases, with 6 bases between. This CDR3 reads CASSVGDSNQPQHF. The CDR3 bases are TGTGCCAGCAGCGTGGGGGATAGCAATCAGCCCCAGCATTTT.

This clonotype was seen more than once but under ten times. This chain uses TRBV5-1 with TRBJ2-2, with D possibly being TRBD1 (7 bases). Trimming pared 4 bases from V and 3 bases from J, leaving 16 bases between. In germline, CDR1 is SGHRS, CDR2 YFSETQ. This CDR3 spans 16 amino acids. The CDR3 DNA is TGCGCCAGCAGCCCTCGGGCAGGGGGGCACACCGGGGAGCTGTTTTTT. Amino acids: CASSPRAGGHTGELFF.

The CDR3 nucleotides read TGCGCCAGCAGCCAAGAGGGGGAGAGAGATACGCAGTATTTT. It specifies CASSQEGERDTQYF. The chain carries TRBV4-3 and TRBJ2-3; D assignment may be TRBD1 or TRBD2 (5 bases each). Deletions cut 0 bases from V and 5 bases from J, with 9 bases between. Germline CDR1 and CDR2: LGHNA and YSLEER. The CDR3 spans 14 residues.

V and J are TRBV5-1 and TRBJ2-3, with unresolved D. Germline CDR1 is SGHRS and CDR2 is YFSETQ. This CDR3 has 14 residues. Deletions cut 0 bases from V and 2 bases from J, with 7 bases between. The CDR3 region is CASSLEKNTDTQYF. DNA of the CDR3: TGCGCCAGCAGCTTGGAGAAAAACACAGATACGCAGTATTTT.

V gene TRBV4-3 combines with J gene TRBJ2-5, with D perhaps TRBD1 or TRBD2 (5 bases each). This CDR3 is built from 14 residues. Trimming shortened V by 1 base and J by 4 bases, and 10 bases separated the two germline ends. CDR1 and CDR2 from the germline V gene are LGHNA and YSLEER. For the CDR3, the DNA is TGCGCCAGCAGCCAAGCAACGGGGCGAGAGACCCAGTACTTC. It specifies CASSQATGRETQYF.

This clonotype came up a few times. This chain's CDR3 is CASSFSVTEAFF. The CDR3 DNA is TGTGCCAGCAGCTTTAGCGTCACTGAAGCTTTCTTT. V is TRBV7-9 and J is TRBJ1-1, with D unresolved. The germline CDR1 and CDR2 sequences are SEHNR and FQNEAQ (reference sequence). This CDR3 region has 12 residues. Trimming pared 3 bases from V and 4 bases from J, leaving 6 bases between.

This clonotype was found once. The V call is TRBV4-1, the J call TRBJ2-3, with 10 bases fitting TRBD1. Germline assignment: CDR1 MGHRA and CDR2 YSYEKL. Germline trimming cut 1 base from V and 4 bases from J; bases unmatched to any gene: 2. The CDR3 loop spans 15 amino acids. CDR3 region: CASSQGQGAADTQYF. For the CDR3, the DNA is TGCGCCAGCAGCCAAGGACAGGGGGCCGCAGATACGCAGTATTTT.

This clonotype was picked up a small number of times. This rearrangement joins TRBV10-3 to TRBJ2-7; D might be TRBD1 (6 bases). The CDR3 spans 14 residues. Per the germline V gene, CDR1 is ENHRY and CDR2 is SYGVKD. V gave up 11 bases and J gave up 1 base, with 18 bases separating them. CDR3 in amino acids: CAGKASGQSYEQYF. In DNA form, the CDR3 reads TGTGCCGGCAAGGCGAGCGGACAGTCCTACGAGCAGTACTTC.